Below are 22 T cell receptor beta chains sequenced from a single sample in a study of cytomegalovirus exposure and HLA in healthy donors. Sequenced by immunoSEQ multiplex PCR; TCRdb stores in-frame clones only, minus some. The table has over 250,000 clones, roughly nine tenths seen once. The sequencing input was PBMCs. These receptors were taken from a woman younger than 45 in good health and CMV-seropositive.

The chain has TRBV27 and TRBJ1-2, with 9 bases aligning to TRBD1. The junction had 5 bases not matched to a gene; V was cut back by 4 bases and J by 5 bases. The CDR3 is made up of 14 amino acids. Germline CDR1 is MNHEY and CDR2 is SMNVEV (reference sequence). CDR3 residues: CASSWGQGGYGYTF. In DNA, the CDR3 is TGTGCCAGCAGTTGGGGACAGGGAGGATATGGCTACACCTTC.

V is TRBV4-2 and J is TRBJ1-1; TRBD1 might be the D (6 bases). This CDR3 has 14 residues. CDR1 is LGHNA and CDR2 is YNFKEQ in the germline V gene. Trimming removed 0 bases from V and 3 bases from J, with 8 bases in between. The CDR3, as DNA: TGTGCCAGCAGCCAAGAGAGGGGGTACACTGAAGCTTTCTTT. This codes for CASSQERGYTEAFF.

This CDR3 reads CASSNPDSSRQYF. The CDR3 region has the DNA TGTGCCAGCAGCAACCCGGACAGTTCCCGGCAGTACTTC. The V and J genes are TRBV21-1 and TRBJ2-7; TRBD1 is the table's D call and was not checked against the DNA. TRBV21-1 constitutes a pseudogene. The CDR3 length is 13 residues.

The V call is TRBV7-9, the J call TRBJ1-5; D unclear. Germline V gives CDR1 SEHNR, CDR2 FQNEAQ (reference sequence). Trimming cost V 5 bases and J 5 bases, with 13 bases left between them. This CDR3 spans 14 amino acids. The CDR3 sequence: CASSQEGGYQPQHF. DNA of the CDR3: TGTGCCAGCAGCCAGGAGGGAGGTTATCAGCCCCAGCATTTT.

V usage is TRBV28 and J usage is TRBJ2-7, with D possibly being TRBD2 (5 bases). This CDR3 contains 14 residues. Between the trimmed V and J ends, which lost 6 bases and 1 base, there was a span of 13 bases. Germline assignment: CDR1 MDHEN and CDR2 SYDVKM. The DNA for the CDR3 is TGTGCCAGCAGACCCTTTACGGGGTCCTACGAGCAGTACTTC. This codes for CASRPFTGSYEQYF.

This clone was counted a single time. This sequence joins TRBV11-2 and TRBJ2-7, with no clear D. The V end lost 5 bases, the J end lost 2 bases, and 10 bases lay between the germline ends. Germline V gene data show CDR1 as SGHAT and CDR2 as FQNNGV. The CDR3 has 13 amino acids. The CDR3 protein is CASSQNSPYEQYF. CDR3 in DNA: TGTGCCAGCAGCCAAAATAGTCCCTACGAGCAGTACTTC. The complete variable domain, with remaining parts taken from reference TRBV11-2 and TRBJ2-7, reads EAGVAQSPRYKIIEKRQSVAFWCNPISGHATLYWYQQILGQGPKLLIQFQNNGVVDDSQLPKDRFSAERLKGVDSTLKIQPAKLEDSAVYLCASSQNSPYEQYFGPGTRLTVT.

This clone occurred a few times. The rearrangement uses TRBV29-1 and TRBJ2-7; 10 bases agree with TRBD1. Germline CDR1 and CDR2: SQVTM and ANQGSEA. The CDR3 is made up of 13 amino acids. The J segment lost 8 bases and the V segment lost 6 bases, leaving 10 bases of the junction unmatched. The CDR3, as DNA: TGCAGCGTGGCCGGGACAGGGGATTCGCAGCAGTACTTC. Its protein product is CSVAGTGDSQQYF.

As concerns this clone: One end of the junction is discordant with germline, which a read error may explain. The rearrangement links TRBV30 to TRBJ1-4; D not resolved. Germline V gene sequence: CDR1 GTSNPN, CDR2 SVGIG (reference sequence). The CDR3 totals 12 residues. The CDR3 spells CAWTQTPRATIF. In DNA form, the CDR3 reads TGTGCCTGGACCCAAACGCCTCGGGCTACAATTTTT.

The chain joins TRBV7-9 to TRBJ2-1, with D hard to call. The germline CDR1 and CDR2 sequences are SEHNR and FQNEAQ (reference sequence). Trimming pared 8 bases from V and 0 bases from J, leaving 14 bases between. The CDR3 is 15 residues long. CDR3 in amino acids: CASRPPSSSYNEQFF. As DNA, the CDR3 is TGTGCCAGCCGGCCCCCATCGAGCTCCTACAATGAGCAGTTCTTC.

The chain employs TRBV7-6 and TRBJ2-1, with D maybe TRBD2 (6 bases). Trimming pared 0 bases from V and 2 bases from J, leaving 14 bases between. The length of the CDR3 is 17 residues. Looked up from germline, CDR1 is SGHVS and CDR2 is FNYEAQ. CDR3 sequence reads: CASSLAPWRGPYNEQFF. CDR3 coding DNA: TGTGCCAGCAGCTTAGCCCCATGGCGGGGACCCTACAATGAGCAGTTCTTC.

This clone was seen once. The rearrangement uses TRBV29-1 and TRBJ1-2; 8 nucleotides line up with TRBD1. Germline V gives CDR1 SQVTM, CDR2 ANQGSEA. The ends lost 5 bases at V and 5 bases at J; junction bases unmatched: 4. The CDR3 contains 12 residues. CDR3 residues: CSVQGALYGYTF. The CDR3 region has the DNA TGCAGCGTTCAGGGGGCCTTATATGGCTACACCTTC. The entire variable domain, with the rest obtained from reference TRBV29-1 and TRBJ1-2, is as follows: SAVISQKPSRDICQRGTSLTIQCQVDSQVTMMFWYRQQPGQSLTLIATANQGSEATYESGFVIDKFPISRPNLTFSTLTVSNMSPEDSSIYLCSVQGALYGYTFGSGTRLTVV.

V gene TRBV7-6 combines with J gene TRBJ2-2, with D maybe TRBD2 (5 bases). The germline CDR1 and CDR2 sequences are SGHVS and FNYEAQ. Trimming removed 1 base at V and 4 bases at J, with 10 bases between. The CDR3 totals 15 residues. As DNA, the CDR3 is TGTGCCAGCAGCTTAGAAGGACTGCTCACCGGGGAGCTGTTTTTT. Protein sequence: CASSLEGLLTGELFF.

The gene calls are TRBV5-4 and TRBJ2-7; 9 nucleotides line up with TRBD1. Germline CDR1 and CDR2: SGHNT and YYREEE (reference sequence). The CDR3 runs to 14 residues. Trimming cost V 4 bases and J 3 bases; bases outside gene matches: 5. CDR3 nucleotide sequence: TGTGCCAGCAGCCCGATGACAGGGGGCTACGAGCAGTACTTC. Protein product: CASSPMTGGYEQYF.

A few counts support this clone. This chain links TRBV6-5 with TRBJ1-2, with TRBD1 matching over 8 bases. Trimming took 3 bases from V and 5 from J; bases not matched to a gene: 8. Germline values: CDR1 MNHEY, CDR2 SVGAGI. The CDR3 spans 15 residues. The CDR3 DNA reads TGTGCCAGCAGTTATTCCCGGGACAGGACGTATGGCTACACCTTC. It specifies CASSYSRDRTYGYTF.

This clone was recorded once. This chain connects TRBV30 to TRBJ1-1; TRBD1 agrees at 12 bases. CDR1 GTSNPN and CDR2 SVGIG come from the germline V gene (reference sequence). J lost 4 bases, V lost 4 bases, and 4 bases had no gene match. The CDR3 has 14 residues. Written as DNA, the CDR3 is TGTGCCTGGAACCCGGGACAGGGGGCCACTGAAGCTTTCTTT. As protein: CAWNPGQGATEAFF.

The genes are TRBV11-2 and TRBJ2-1, with 9 bases aligning to TRBD2. Germline V CDR1 and CDR2: SGHAT, FQNNGV. V gave up 1 base and J gave up 4 bases; unmatched junction bases: 2. CDR3 length: 15 residues. For the CDR3, the DNA is TGTGCCAGCAGCTTAGGACTAGCGGATTACAATGAGCAGTTCTTC. Translated, it gives CASSLGLADYNEQFF.

The chain employs TRBV25-1 and TRBJ2-2; D remains unclear. V was cut by 8 bases and J by 5 bases, with 15 bases left in between. The germline V gene has CDR1 MGHDK and CDR2 SYGVNS. This CDR3 has 14 amino acids. CDR3 region: CASGPEGYTGELFF. CDR3 in DNA: TGTGCCAGCGGTCCCGAAGGCTATACCGGGGAGCTGTTTTTT.

The V and J genes are TRBV10-3 and TRBJ1-3; D may be TRBD1 (6 bases). Trimming removed 6 bases at V and 0 bases at J, with 21 bases between. CDR3 length equals 18 residues. Germline V gives CDR1 ENHRY, CDR2 SYGVKD. The CDR3 protein is CAISLGGPGRFSGNTIYF. The CDR3 DNA reads TGTGCCATCAGCCTAGGGGGACCGGGACGATTCTCTGGAAACACCATATATTTT.

This rearrangement joins TRBV9 to TRBJ1-5; D unclear. Germline values: CDR1 SGDLS, CDR2 YYNGEE. Trimming shortened V by 0 bases and J by 10 bases, and 14 bases separated the two germline ends. CDR3 length equals 14 residues. The CDR3 reads CASSVGANGIPQHF. CDR3 bases: TGTGCCAGCAGCGTAGGGGCAAACGGAATTCCCCAGCATTTT.

This chain uses TRBV30 with TRBJ2-1, with TRBD2 as a possible D gene (6 bases). The CDR3 loop spans 15 amino acids. Looked up from germline, CDR1 is GTSNPN and CDR2 is SVGIG (reference sequence). V was cut by 4 bases and J by 4 bases, with 17 bases left in between. The chain's CDR3 is CAWTVKTSSYNEQFF. The CDR3 DNA reads TGTGCCTGGACTGTCAAAACTAGCTCGTACAATGAGCAGTTCTTC.

This chain connects TRBV28 to TRBJ1-5, with D possibly being TRBD1 (5 bases). CDR1 is MDHEN and CDR2 is SYDVKM in the germline V gene. Trimming took 5 bases from V and 2 from J, leaving 19 bases between them. The CDR3 spans 17 residues. The CDR3 here is CASSGAWNRGGNQPQHF. CDR3 in DNA: TGTGCCAGCAGTGGGGCCTGGAACCGGGGCGGCAATCAGCCCCAGCATTTT.

This chain joins TRBV7-8 and TRBJ2-7; D remains unclear. Germline V gene sequence: CDR1 SGHVS, CDR2 FQNEAQ. The CDR3 length is 13 residues. Trimming pared 5 bases from V and 5 bases from J, leaving 13 bases between. CDR3 DNA: TGTGCCAGCAGCCCTTTCACCAGAAACGAGCAGTACTTC. Protein product: CASSPFTRNEQYF.